Listed below are T cell receptor beta chains from one sample, sequenced in a study of T cell responses to AZD1222 COVID-19 vaccine. Method: immunoSEQ multiplex PCR; TCRdb's copy keeps in-frame clones and lacks some. The sample records 100,000 to 150,000 clones, about nine tenths being singletons. The specimen comprised peripheral blood, sampled on day 0 of AZD1222 vaccination. These receptors were obtained from an adult in good health. CDR3s include the opening cysteine and the closing phenylalanine or tryptophan. Fields, in order: clone size, D gene, J gene, V gene, CDR3 protein, CDR3 DNA. D genes are given only for firm matches. Clone size appears in some rows only: once, few, many, or a class for an expanded clone.

abundance: once
d_gene: .
j_gene: TRBJ1-6
v_gene: TRBV7-2
CDR3aa: CASSLAISAGYSPLHF
CDR3nt: TGTGCCAGCAGCTTAGCAATTTCGGCAGGCTATTCACCCCTCCACTTT

abundance: .
d_gene: .
j_gene: TRBJ2-7
v_gene: TRBV4-1
CDR3aa: CASNLRGGANLLEQYF
CDR3nt: TGCGCCAGCAACCTGAGGGGGGGCGCTAACCTGCTTGAGCAGTACTTC

abundance: .
d_gene: .
j_gene: TRBJ2-7
v_gene: TRBV9
CDR3aa: CASSPRTASSYEQYF
CDR3nt: TGTGCCAGCAGCCCTCGGACGGCTAGCTCCTACGAGCAGTACTTC

abundance: once
d_gene: TRBD1
j_gene: TRBJ1-1
v_gene: TRBV3-1/TRBV3-2
CDR3aa: CASSVQGLNTEAFF
CDR3nt: TGTGCCAGCAGCGTACAGGGGCTGAACACTGAAGCTTTCTTT

abundance: .
d_gene: .
j_gene: TRBJ1-2
v_gene: TRBV6-2/TRBV6-3
CDR3aa: CASSSISHGDYGYTF
CDR3nt: TGTGCCAGCAGTTCCATCTCCCACGGGGACTATGGCTACACCTTC

abundance: .
d_gene: .
j_gene: TRBJ1-6
v_gene: TRBV5-1
CDR3aa: CASSLAEGSPLHF
CDR3nt: TGCGCCAGCAGCTTGGCCGAAGGTTCACCCCTCCACTTT

abundance: .
d_gene: .
j_gene: TRBJ1-1
v_gene: TRBV28
CDR3aa: CASRLSGSGRGEAFF
CDR3nt: TGTGCCAGCAGACTGAGTGGCTCGGGACGGGGCGAAGCTTTCTTT

abundance: .
d_gene: .
j_gene: TRBJ1-2
v_gene: TRBV5-6
CDR3aa: CASSLEGRGNGYTF
CDR3nt: TGTGCCAGCAGCTTGGAAGGGAGGGGGAATGGCTACACCTTC

abundance: .
d_gene: .
j_gene: TRBJ1-4
v_gene: TRBV11-2
CDR3aa: CASSLAVRNEKLFF
CDR3nt: TGTGCCAGCAGCTTGGCTGTTCGAAATGAAAAACTGTTTTTT

abundance: .
d_gene: TRBD2
j_gene: TRBJ2-1
v_gene: TRBV4-3
CDR3aa: CASSQEGLAGATNEQFF
CDR3nt: TGCGCCAGCAGCCAAGAGGGCCTAGCGGGGGCTACCAATGAGCAGTTCTTC

abundance: .
d_gene: .
j_gene: TRBJ1-2
v_gene: TRBV6-5
CDR3aa: CASDSAGYGYTF
CDR3nt: TGTGCCAGCGACTCAGCCGGATATGGCTACACCTTC

abundance: .
d_gene: .
j_gene: TRBJ2-2
v_gene: TRBV18
CDR3aa: CASSQGQDTGELFF
CDR3nt: TGTGCCAGCTCACAGGGACAAGACACCGGGGAGCTGTTTTTT

abundance: .
d_gene: .
j_gene: TRBJ1-6
v_gene: TRBV7-2
CDR3aa: CASSLEGWNSPLHF
CDR3nt: TGTGCCAGCAGCTTAGAAGGTTGGAATTCACCCCTCCACTTT

abundance: .
d_gene: .
j_gene: TRBJ1-1
v_gene: TRBV11-2
CDR3aa: CASSTHRDIGREAFF
CDR3nt: TGTGCCAGCAGCACCCACCGGGACATCGGTCGGGAGGCTTTCTTT

abundance: .
d_gene: .
j_gene: TRBJ1-1
v_gene: TRBV28
CDR3aa: CASRGGRTEAFF
CDR3nt: TGTGCCAGCAGGGGAGGTAGAACTGAAGCTTTCTTT

abundance: .
d_gene: TRBD1
j_gene: TRBJ2-7
v_gene: TRBV7-2
CDR3aa: CAIIQQGVSYEQYF
CDR3nt: TGTGCCATCATACAACAGGGGGTCTCCTACGAGCAGTACTTC

abundance: .
d_gene: TRBD2
j_gene: TRBJ2-7
v_gene: TRBV5-1
CDR3aa: CASSPWTSGGYEQYF
CDR3nt: TGCGCCAGCAGCCCTTGGACTAGCGGGGGTTACGAGCAGTACTTC

abundance: .
d_gene: TRBD1
j_gene: TRBJ1-2
v_gene: TRBV28
CDR3aa: CASSLGGTGGVHYGYTF
CDR3nt: TGTGCCAGCAGTTTAGGGGGGACAGGGGGCGTACACTATGGCTACACCTTC

abundance: .
d_gene: .
j_gene: TRBJ1-3
v_gene: TRBV6-2/TRBV6-3
CDR3aa: CASSYETPALDGNTIYF
CDR3nt: TGTGCCAGCAGTTACGAAACCCCTGCTCTGGACGGAAACACCATATATTTT

abundance: .
d_gene: .
j_gene: TRBJ1-5
v_gene: TRBV27
CDR3aa: CASSITGGGQPQHF
CDR3nt: TGTGCCAGCAGTATTACAGGAGGCGGCCAGCCCCAGCATTTT

abundance: once
d_gene: .
j_gene: TRBJ1-2
v_gene: TRBV9
CDR3aa: CASSDRRSYGYTF
CDR3nt: TGTGCCAGCAGCGACAGACGGTCCTATGGCTACACCTTC

abundance: once
d_gene: .
j_gene: TRBJ1-1
v_gene: TRBV6-2/TRBV6-3
CDR3aa: CASSYYPLKAETNTEAFF
CDR3nt: TGTGCCAGCAGTTACTACCCCTTGAAGGCTGAGACGAACACTGAAGCTTTCTTT

abundance: .
d_gene: .
j_gene: TRBJ1-3
v_gene: TRBV7-6
CDR3aa: CASTPTPRPSSGNTIYF
CDR3nt: TGTGCCAGCACCCCTACCCCCCGGCCCTCCTCTGGAAACACCATATATTTT

abundance: .
d_gene: TRBD1
j_gene: TRBJ1-2
v_gene: TRBV19
CDR3aa: CASSIALTGYYGYTF
CDR3nt: TGTGCCAGTAGTATAGCCCTGACAGGGTACTATGGCTACACCTTC

abundance: .
d_gene: .
j_gene: TRBJ1-5
v_gene: TRBV30
CDR3aa: CAWGRTGNQPQHF
CDR3nt: TGTGCCTGGGGCCGGACGGGAAATCAGCCCCAGCATTTT

abundance: .
d_gene: TRBD1
j_gene: TRBJ1-2
v_gene: TRBV7-6
CDR3aa: CASSPGMAWDSYGYTF
CDR3nt: TGTGCCAGCAGCCCCGGGATGGCCTGGGACAGCTATGGCTACACCTTC

abundance: .
d_gene: TRBD2
j_gene: TRBJ2-7
v_gene: TRBV5-6
CDR3aa: CASSRPGGGYEQYF
CDR3nt: TGTGCCAGCAGTAGGCCCGGGGGAGGGTACGAGCAGTACTTC

abundance: .
d_gene: .
j_gene: TRBJ2-7
v_gene: TRBV5-6
CDR3aa: CASSLATVFDYEQYF
CDR3nt: TGTGCCAGCAGCTTGGCGACGGTGTTTGACTACGAGCAGTACTTC

abundance: .
d_gene: .
j_gene: TRBJ2-2
v_gene: TRBV24-1
CDR3aa: CATSDPTGRAGELFF
CDR3nt: TGTGCCACCAGTGATCCCACAGGGAGAGCCGGGGAGCTGTTTTTT

abundance: .
d_gene: TRBD2
j_gene: TRBJ2-7
v_gene: TRBV5-6
CDR3aa: CASSLVLAGPSYEQYF
CDR3nt: TGTGCCAGCAGCTTGGTGCTAGCGGGGCCCTCCTACGAGCAGTACTTC

abundance: .
d_gene: TRBD2
j_gene: TRBJ2-7
v_gene: TRBV28
CDR3aa: CASGHGTSGGANEQYF
CDR3nt: TGTGCCAGCGGGCACGGGACTAGCGGGGGGGCCAACGAGCAGTACTTC

abundance: few
d_gene: .
j_gene: TRBJ2-1
v_gene: TRBV2
CDR3aa: CASNKQGTREQFF
CDR3nt: TGTGCCAGCAACAAACAAGGGACAAGAGAGCAGTTCTTC

abundance: .
d_gene: TRBD2
j_gene: TRBJ2-5
v_gene: TRBV7-2
CDR3aa: CASSFQRGSQETQYF
CDR3nt: TGTGCCAGCAGCTTTCAGCGGGGGAGTCAAGAGACCCAGTACTTC

abundance: .
d_gene: .
j_gene: TRBJ2-7
v_gene: TRBV10-2
CDR3aa: CASSESPTVSYEQYF
CDR3nt: TGCGCCAGCAGTGAGTCCCCGACAGTCTCCTACGAGCAGTACTTC

abundance: .
d_gene: .
j_gene: TRBJ2-5
v_gene: TRBV2
CDR3aa: CASSEEETQYF
CDR3nt: TGTGCCAGCAGTGAGGAAGAGACCCAGTACTTC

abundance: .
d_gene: TRBD1
j_gene: TRBJ1-3
v_gene: TRBV6-5
CDR3aa: CASSYSTGEFGNTIYF
CDR3nt: TGTGCCAGCAGTTACTCTACAGGGGAGTTTGGAAACACCATATATTTT

abundance: .
d_gene: .
j_gene: TRBJ2-6
v_gene: TRBV9
CDR3aa: CASSGPSGANVLTF
CDR3nt: TGTGCCAGCAGCGGACCCTCTGGGGCCAACGTCCTGACTTTC

abundance: few
d_gene: .
j_gene: TRBJ2-5
v_gene: TRBV27
CDR3aa: CASSLWSTSKGTQYF
CDR3nt: TGTGCCAGCAGTTTATGGTCCACCAGCAAAGGGACCCAGTACTTC

abundance: .
d_gene: TRBD2
j_gene: TRBJ2-7
v_gene: TRBV6-5
CDR3aa: CAAGLAGGRLYEQYF
CDR3nt: TGTGCAGCCGGACTAGCGGGGGGGCGATTATACGAGCAGTACTTC

abundance: .
d_gene: .
j_gene: TRBJ2-2
v_gene: TRBV27
CDR3aa: CASSWGENTGELFF
CDR3nt: TGTGCCAGCAGTTGGGGGGAAAACACCGGGGAGCTGTTTTTT

abundance: .
d_gene: .
j_gene: TRBJ1-3
v_gene: TRBV18
CDR3aa: CASSPDYGNTIYF
CDR3nt: TGTGCCAGCTCACCAGATTATGGAAACACCATATATTTT

abundance: .
d_gene: TRBD1
j_gene: TRBJ2-1
v_gene: TRBV7-2
CDR3aa: CASSPDRGGYNEQFF
CDR3nt: TGTGCCAGCAGCCCCGACAGGGGGGGGTACAATGAGCAGTTCTTC

abundance: .
d_gene: .
j_gene: TRBJ2-7
v_gene: TRBV5-8
CDR3aa: CASSLKGAARDEQYF
CDR3nt: TGTGCCAGCTCTCTCAAGGGCGCTGCCCGGGACGAGCAGTACTTC